This T cell receptor beta chain appears in the sequencing data of a study of tumor and adjacent non-tumor tissue in lung cancer. Across the study: Aged roughly 31 to 85 years, patients included 9 to 11 men and about five women with stage I to III disease.

Whole-study findings and limits: Tumor repertoires had a smaller top 100 clone share than normal lung.

In its sample, this clonotype was seen a few times. Antigen: not known. This may arise from a read error, as a much more abundant clone is one base away. A modified ARM-PCR protocol with three rounds of nested PCR amplified TCRbeta. TCRdb re-analysed the multiplex PCR reads in MiXCR, keeping a single row per CDR3 protein. The sample has around 79,000 distinct CDR3 sequences, around 77% seen once. This sample's RNA came from whole unsorted tissue. The CDR3 contains 17 residues. Germline V CDR1 and CDR2: SGHNT, YYREEE (reference sequence). V gave up 3 bases and J gave up 6 bases; unmatched junction bases: 12.

This clonotype was sampled from a woman between 40 and 55 years old with non-small cell lung cancer. The sample taken for sequencing was lung tumor tissue. The V call is TRBV5-4, the J call TRBJ2-2; 9 bases are shared with TRBD2. The CDR3 reads CASSSAGRKREAGELFF. In nucleotides, the CDR3 is TGTGCCAGCAGCTCGGCCGGGAGGAAGCGGGAGGCCGGGGAGCTGTTTTTT.